This TCR beta chain was profiled in a study of shared clonotypes between healthy human individuals. The V and J ends lost 2 bases and 7 bases, in that order; junction bases with no gene match: 6. CDR1 and CDR2 from the germline V gene are MDHEN and SYDVKM. The CDR3 is 14 amino acids. TCRdb keeps only in-frame clones here, not all; method: immunoSEQ multiplex PCR. The sample carries about 2.4 million clones, over 85% recorded once. The source material was naive CD4+ T cells from PBMCs. Subset: CD45RA+ positively selected. The TCR sequence derives from a young man in good health. Some clones in this sample may be carry-over from other donors' samples. The V gene is TRBV28, the J gene TRBJ2-7; 9 bases map to TRBD1. The CDR3 spells CASSLQNRGREQYF. For the CDR3, the DNA is TGTGCCAGCAGTTTACAAAACAGGGGGCGGGAGCAGTACTTC.